The text below deals with one T cell receptor (beta chain). Antigen specificity is unknown. The sample is drawn from a study of beta chain features in type 1 diabetes. Whole-study findings and limits: There was a moderate but significant shortening of TCRB CDR3s in all four CD4+ subsets of Type 1 diabetes patients.

Every isolated RNA sample was fully reverse transcribed, so sequencing captured expressed TCRB transcripts. Produced via immunoSEQ multiplex PCR; TCRdb's table is partial and in-frame only. The sample includes about 340,000 clones, roughly 9% of them seen just once. CDR3 length: 13 residues. V lost 5 bases and J lost 8, with 13 bases in between. In germline, CDR1 is SGHTA, CDR2 FQGNSA. The V gene is TRBV7-2, the J gene TRBJ2-1; D gene unclear. This TCR was recovered from a man aged 30 to 45 with type 1 diabetes. The sample was central memory CD4+ T cells from blood. The CDR3 sequence: CASSQIHGHEQFF. CDR3 sequence (DNA): TGTGCCAGCAGCCAGATACACGGCCATGAGCAGTTCTTC.